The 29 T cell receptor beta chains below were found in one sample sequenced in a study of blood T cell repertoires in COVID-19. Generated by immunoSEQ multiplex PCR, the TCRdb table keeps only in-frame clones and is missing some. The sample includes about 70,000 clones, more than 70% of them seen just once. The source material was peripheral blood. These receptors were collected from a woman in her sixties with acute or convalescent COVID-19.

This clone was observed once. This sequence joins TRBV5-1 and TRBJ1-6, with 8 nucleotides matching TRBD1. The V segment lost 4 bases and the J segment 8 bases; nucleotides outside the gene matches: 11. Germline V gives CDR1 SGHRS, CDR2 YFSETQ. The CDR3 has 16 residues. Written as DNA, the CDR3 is TGCGCCAGCAGCCCACAAACGACAGGGGCCGATTCACCCCTCCACTTT. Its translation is CASSPQTTGADSPLHF. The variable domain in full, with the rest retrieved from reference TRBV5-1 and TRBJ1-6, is KAGVTQTPRYLIKTRGQQVTLSCSPISGHRSVSWYQQTPGQGLQFLFEYFSETQRNKGNFPGRFSGRQFSNSRSEMNVSTLELGDSALYLCASSPQTTGADSPLHFGNGTRLTVT.

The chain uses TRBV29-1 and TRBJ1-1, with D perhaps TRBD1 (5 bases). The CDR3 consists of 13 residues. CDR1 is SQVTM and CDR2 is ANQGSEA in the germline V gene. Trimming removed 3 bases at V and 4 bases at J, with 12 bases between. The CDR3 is CSVDSGESTEAFF. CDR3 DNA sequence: TGCAGCGTTGATTCGGGGGAGAGCACTGAAGCTTTCTTT.

The CDR3, as DNA: TGTGCCTGGAGAGTCGGGGGTGAAGCTTTCTTT. Protein sequence: CAWRVGGEAFF. The genes are TRBV30 and TRBJ1-1, with D possibly being TRBD1 (5 bases). Germline V lookup: CDR1 GTSNPN, CDR2 SVGIG (reference sequence). This CDR3 region has 11 residues. V dropped 3 bases and J dropped 7 bases, with 9 bases sitting between them. Filled out from reference TRBV30 and TRBJ1-1, the complete variable domain reads SQTIHQWPATLVQPVGSPLSLECTVEGTSNPNLYWYRQAAGRGLQLLFYSVGIGQISSEVPQNLSASRPQDRQFILSSKKLLLSDSGFYLCAWRVGGEAFFGQGTRLTVV.

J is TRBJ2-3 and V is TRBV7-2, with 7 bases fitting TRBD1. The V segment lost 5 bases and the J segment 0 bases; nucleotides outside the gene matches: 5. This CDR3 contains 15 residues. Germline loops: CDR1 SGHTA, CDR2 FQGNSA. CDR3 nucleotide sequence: TGTGCCAGCAGCCTAGGACAGGCTAGCACAGATACGCAGTATTTT. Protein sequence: CASSLGQASTDTQYF.

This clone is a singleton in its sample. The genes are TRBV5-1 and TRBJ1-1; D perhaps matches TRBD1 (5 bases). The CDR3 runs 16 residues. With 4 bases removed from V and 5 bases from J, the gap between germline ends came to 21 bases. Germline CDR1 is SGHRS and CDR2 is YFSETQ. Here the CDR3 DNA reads TGCGCCAGCAGCCCCGAGGTCAGCTTGCGGGGGACTGAAGCTTTCTTT. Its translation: CASSPEVSLRGTEAFF.

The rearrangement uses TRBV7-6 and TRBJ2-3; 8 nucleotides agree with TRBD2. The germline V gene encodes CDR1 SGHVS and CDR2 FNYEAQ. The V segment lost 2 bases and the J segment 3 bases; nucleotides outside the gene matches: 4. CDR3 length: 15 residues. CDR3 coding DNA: TGTGCCAGCAGCTTAATCGGGGGGGAAACAGATACGCAGTATTTT. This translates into CASSLIGGETDTQYF.

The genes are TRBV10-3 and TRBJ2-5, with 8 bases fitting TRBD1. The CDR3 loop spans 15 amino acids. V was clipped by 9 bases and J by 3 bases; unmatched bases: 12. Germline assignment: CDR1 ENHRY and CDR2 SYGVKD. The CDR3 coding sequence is TGTGCCATAAATTCCGGACAGGGAGGTAAAGAGACCCAGTACTTC. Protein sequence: CAINSGQGGKETQYF.

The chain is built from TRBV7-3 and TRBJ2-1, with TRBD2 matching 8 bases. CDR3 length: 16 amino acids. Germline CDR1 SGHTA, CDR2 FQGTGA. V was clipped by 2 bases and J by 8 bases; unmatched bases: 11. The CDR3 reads CASSLAGGGKSDEQFF. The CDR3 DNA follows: TGTGCCAGCAGCTTAGCGGGAGGTGGTAAATCGGATGAGCAGTTCTTC.

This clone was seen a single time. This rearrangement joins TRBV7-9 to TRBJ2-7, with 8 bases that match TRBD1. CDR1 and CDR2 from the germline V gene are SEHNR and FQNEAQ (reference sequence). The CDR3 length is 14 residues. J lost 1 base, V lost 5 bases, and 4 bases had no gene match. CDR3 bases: TGTGCCAGCAGCCCGTGGGACAGGTCCTACGAGCAGTACTTC. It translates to CASSPWDRSYEQYF.

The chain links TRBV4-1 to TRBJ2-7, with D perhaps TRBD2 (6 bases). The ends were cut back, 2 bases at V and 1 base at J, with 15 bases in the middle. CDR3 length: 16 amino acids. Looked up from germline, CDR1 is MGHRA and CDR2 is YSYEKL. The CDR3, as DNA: TGCGCCAGCAGCCAACCCCCCGAGACTAGGTCCTACGAGCAGTACTTC. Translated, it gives CASSQPPETRSYEQYF.

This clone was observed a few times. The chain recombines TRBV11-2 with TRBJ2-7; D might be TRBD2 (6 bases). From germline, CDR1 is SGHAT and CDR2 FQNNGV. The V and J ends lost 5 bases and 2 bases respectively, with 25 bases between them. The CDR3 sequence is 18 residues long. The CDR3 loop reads CASSPTGRPRGTPYEQYF. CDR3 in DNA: TGTGCCAGCAGCCCAACGGGGCGGCCGCGGGGAACTCCCTACGAGCAGTACTTC.

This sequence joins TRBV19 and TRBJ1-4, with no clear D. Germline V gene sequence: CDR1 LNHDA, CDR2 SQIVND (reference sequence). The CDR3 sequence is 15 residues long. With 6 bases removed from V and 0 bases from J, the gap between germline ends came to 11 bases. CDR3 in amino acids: CASSHVTATNEKLFF. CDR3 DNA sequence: TGTGCCAGTAGCCACGTCACAGCAACTAATGAAAAACTGTTTTTT.

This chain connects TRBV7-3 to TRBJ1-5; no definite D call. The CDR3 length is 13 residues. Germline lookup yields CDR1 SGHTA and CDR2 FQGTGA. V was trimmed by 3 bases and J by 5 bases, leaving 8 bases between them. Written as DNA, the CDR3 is TGTGCCAGCAGCTTGGGCCCAGATCAGCCCCAGCATTTT. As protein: CASSLGPDQPQHF.

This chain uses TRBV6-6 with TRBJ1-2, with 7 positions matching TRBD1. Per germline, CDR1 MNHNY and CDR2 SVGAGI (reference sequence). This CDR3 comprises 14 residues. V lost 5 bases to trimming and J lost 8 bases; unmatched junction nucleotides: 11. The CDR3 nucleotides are TGTGCCAGCAGTACCGACAGGGCCCGGCGGGGCTACACCTTC. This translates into CASSTDRARRGYTF.

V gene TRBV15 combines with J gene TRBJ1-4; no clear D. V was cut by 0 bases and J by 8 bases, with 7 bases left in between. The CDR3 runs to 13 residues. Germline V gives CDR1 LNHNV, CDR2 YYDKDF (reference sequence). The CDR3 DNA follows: TGTGCCACCAGCAGAGATCAACGGGAAAAACTGTTTTTT. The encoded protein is CATSRDQREKLFF.

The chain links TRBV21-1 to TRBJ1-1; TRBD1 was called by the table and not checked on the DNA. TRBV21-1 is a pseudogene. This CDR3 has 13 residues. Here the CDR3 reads CASSKGGRREAFF. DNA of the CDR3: TGTGCCAGCAGCAAAGGGGGCAGGAGAGAGGCTTTCTTT.

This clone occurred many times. The CDR3 region is CASSRGTGKNTEAFF. The DNA of the CDR3 is TGTGCCAGCAGCAGAGGGACAGGGAAAAACACTGAAGCTTTCTTT. The V gene is TRBV9, the J gene TRBJ1-1; TRBD1 agrees at 9 bases. Germline CDR1 SGDLS, CDR2 YYNGEE. J gave up 2 bases and V 4 bases, and 6 bases lay outside the gene matches. There are 15 residues in the CDR3.

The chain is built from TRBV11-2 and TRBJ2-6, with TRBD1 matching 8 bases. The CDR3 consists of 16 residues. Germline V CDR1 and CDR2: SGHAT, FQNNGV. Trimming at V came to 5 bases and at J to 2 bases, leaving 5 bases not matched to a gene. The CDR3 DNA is TGTGCCAGCAGCCGGTGGACAGGGCCTGGGGCCAACGTCCTGACTTTC. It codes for CASSRWTGPGANVLTF.

CDR3 sequence (DNA): TGTGCCAGCAGCACCCGGGACAGGGGAAGTCGCCGGGAGCTGTTTTTT. Translation gives CASSTRDRGSRRELFF. This chain joins TRBV7-3 and TRBJ2-2; 10 bases line up with TRBD1. CDR1 and CDR2 from the germline V gene are SGHTA and FQGTGA. This CDR3 contains 16 residues. Germline trimming cut 5 bases from V and 9 bases from J; bases unmatched to any gene: 12.

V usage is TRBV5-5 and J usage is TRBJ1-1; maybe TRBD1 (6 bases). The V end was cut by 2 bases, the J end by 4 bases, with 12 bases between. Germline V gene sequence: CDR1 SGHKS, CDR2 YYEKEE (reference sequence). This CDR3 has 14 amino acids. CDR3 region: CASSLNRVGTEAFF. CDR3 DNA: TGTGCCAGCAGCTTAAACAGGGTAGGCACTGAAGCTTTCTTT.

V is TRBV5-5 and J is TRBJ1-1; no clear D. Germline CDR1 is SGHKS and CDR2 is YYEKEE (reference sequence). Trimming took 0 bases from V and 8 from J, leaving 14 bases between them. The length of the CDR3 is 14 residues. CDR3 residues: CASSLATGWQEAFF. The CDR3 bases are TGTGCCAGCAGCTTGGCCACGGGATGGCAAGAAGCTTTCTTT.

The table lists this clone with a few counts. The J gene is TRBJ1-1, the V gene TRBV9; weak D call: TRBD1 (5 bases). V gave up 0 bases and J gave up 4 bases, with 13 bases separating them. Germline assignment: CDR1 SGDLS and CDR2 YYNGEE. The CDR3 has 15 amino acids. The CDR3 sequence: CASSVDGGIFTEAFF. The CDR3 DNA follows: TGTGCCAGCAGCGTAGATGGGGGGATTTTCACTGAAGCTTTCTTT.

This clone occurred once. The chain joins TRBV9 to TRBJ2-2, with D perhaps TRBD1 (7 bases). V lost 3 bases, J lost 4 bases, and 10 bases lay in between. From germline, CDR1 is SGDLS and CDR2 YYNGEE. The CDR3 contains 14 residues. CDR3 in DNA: TGTGCCAGCAGCGATCAGGGGGGCACCGGGGAGCTGTTTTTT. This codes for CASSDQGGTGELFF. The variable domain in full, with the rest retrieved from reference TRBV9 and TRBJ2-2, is DSGVTQTPKHLITATGQRVTLRCSPRSGDLSVYWYQQSLDQGLQFLIQYYNGEERAKGNILERFSAQQFPDLHSELNLSSLELGDSALYFCASSDQGGTGELFFGEGSRLTVL.

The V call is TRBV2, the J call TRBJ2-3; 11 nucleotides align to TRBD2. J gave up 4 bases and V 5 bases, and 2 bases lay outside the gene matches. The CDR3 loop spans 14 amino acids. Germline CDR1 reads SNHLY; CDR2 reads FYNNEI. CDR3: CASSKLAGADTQYF. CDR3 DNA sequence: TGTGCCAGCAGTAAACTAGCGGGGGCAGATACGCAGTATTTT. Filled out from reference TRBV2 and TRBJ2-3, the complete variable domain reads EPEVTQTPSHQVTQMGQEVILRCVPISNHLYFYWYRQILGQKVEFLVSFYNNEISEKSEIFDDQFSVERPDGSNFTLKIRSTKLEDSAMYFCASSKLAGADTQYFGPGTRLTVL.

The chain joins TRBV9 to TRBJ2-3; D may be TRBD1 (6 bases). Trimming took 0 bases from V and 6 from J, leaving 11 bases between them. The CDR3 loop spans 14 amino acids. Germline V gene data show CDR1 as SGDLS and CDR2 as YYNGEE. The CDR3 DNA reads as TGTGCCAGCAGCGTAGAAGCTCAGGGGGATACGCAGTATTTT. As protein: CASSVEAQGDTQYF.

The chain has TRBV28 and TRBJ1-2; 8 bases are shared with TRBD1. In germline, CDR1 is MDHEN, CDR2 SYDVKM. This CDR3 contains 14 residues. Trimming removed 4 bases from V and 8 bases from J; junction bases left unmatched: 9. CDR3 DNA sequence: TGTGCCAGCAGTTATATCGAGACAGGGGTCGGCTACACCTTC. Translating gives CASSYIETGVGYTF.

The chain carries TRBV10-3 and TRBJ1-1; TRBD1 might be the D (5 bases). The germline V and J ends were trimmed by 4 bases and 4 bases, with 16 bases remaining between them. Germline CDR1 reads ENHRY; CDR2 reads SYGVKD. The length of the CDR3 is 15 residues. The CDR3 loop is CAISGERDLGTEAFF. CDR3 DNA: TGTGCCATCAGTGGTGAGAGGGACTTGGGCACTGAAGCTTTCTTT.

CDR3: CASRGPRREQFF. The DNA of the CDR3 is TGTGCCAGCAGGGGTCCTAGAAGGGAGCAGTTCTTC. The chain has TRBV6-5 and TRBJ2-1; no clear D. From germline, CDR1 is MNHEY and CDR2 SVGAGI. The CDR3 length is 12 residues. The germline V and J ends were trimmed by 6 bases and 10 bases, with 13 bases remaining between them.

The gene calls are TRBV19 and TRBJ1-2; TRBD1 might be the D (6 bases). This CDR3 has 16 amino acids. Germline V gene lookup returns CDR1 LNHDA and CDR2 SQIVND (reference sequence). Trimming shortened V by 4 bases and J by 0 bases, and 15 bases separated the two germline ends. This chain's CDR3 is CASSTRNRAANYGYTF. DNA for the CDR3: TGTGCCAGTAGTACAAGGAACAGGGCTGCTAACTATGGCTACACCTTC.